Included here is one TCR beta chain sequence, with context. Its antigen remains unknown. This specimen includes other DNA sequences encoding the same CDR3. This table comes from immunoSEQ multiplex PCR, and its TCRdb copy is limited to in-frame clones, with some not included. The table lists approximately 14,000 clones, around four fifths of them singletons. The CDR3 extends over 14 amino acids. After removal of 6 bases from V and 4 bases from J, the junction contained 5 bases not matched to a gene. CDR1 is MNHEY and CDR2 is SVGAGI in the germline V gene. The data are from a study of chemoradiotherapy in HPV16-positive cancers. Study outcomes and limitations: Non-HPV-specific T cells did not expand in tumors during treatment, whereas candidate HPV-specific clones and E7-related motifs did.

This receptor was taken from a human donor with HPV-associated anogenital cancer. This specimen was collected from a patient who underwent chemoradiotherapy. This chain connects TRBV6-5 to TRBJ2-3; TRBD1 matches 9 bases. CDR3 sequence reads: CASRTGGSPDTQYF. The CDR3 nucleotides are TGTGCCAGCAGGACAGGGGGTTCACCAGATACGCAGTATTTT.